The T cell receptor (beta chain) described here comes from a study of blood T cell repertoires in COVID-19. Germline-derived CDR1 and CDR2 are ENHRY and SYGVKD. The CDR3 contains 14 residues. Trimming removed 3 bases at V and 2 bases at J, with 8 bases between. This clone was seen just once. Measured with immunoSEQ multiplex PCR; TCRdb has only the in-frame clones, and not every one. The table lists about 95,000 clones, around 90% of them singletons, with about 4.9% in the top ten. This rearrangement joins TRBV10-3 to TRBJ1-3; D is unclear. This receptor was taken from a man aged 55 to 70 with COVID-19, enrolled during active disease. Source material: peripheral blood. The CDR3 loop reads CAISETATGNTIYF. CDR3 in DNA: TGTGCCATCAGTGAAACTGCCACTGGAAACACCATATATTTT.